One T cell receptor beta chain is described in this entry. This clone was seen a few times. This receptor's antigen is unknown. Nothing much larger sits one base from this clone, and base qualities are not available. Per the publication, the time point label means: blood sample drawn before combined kidney and bone marrow transplant. Thawed PBMCs were FACS-sorted into unstimulated Tregs (CD4+CD25+CD127-), CD4+ non-Tregs (CD4+CD25-), CD4 cells and CD8 cells. The patients were a few recipients of combined kidney and bone marrow transplants from the ITN036ST trial, and samples were available only from these trial subjects. Healthy control blood was processed to PBMCs by Ficoll density gradient and cryopreserved, and patient PBMCs were collected before and after transplant. This sample is drawn from a study of Tregs in tolerant kidney transplant recipients (dated by TCRdb to between 2018 and 2020). Notes on the research overall: The transplants used related donors along with nonmyeloablative bone marrow transplantation, and in the human trials mixed chimerism was transient. TCRbeta sequencing was used in the study to identify donor-specific regulatory T cells before combined kidney and bone marrow transplantation, and the identified cells were then tracked after transplant.

Genomic DNA was extracted from sorted cells with the QIAGEN DNeasy Blood and Tissue Kit for TCRbeta CDR3 sequencing. High-throughput TCRbeta CDR3 sequencing, including PCR amplification with bias correction and internal controls, was performed commercially through immunoSEQ. The paper's processing steps were these. Unique productive TCRbeta sequences were defined by CDR3 nucleotide sequence where primers matched, and otherwise by CDR3 amino acid sequence together with Vbeta and Jbeta genes. As a correction for sorting error, sequences shared between sorted populations at a frequency ratio of 2:1 or less were discarded, and the remaining shared sequences were assigned to the higher population. Donor-reactive sequences were defined as at least 5-fold expanded in CFSE-low cells versus unstimulated cells, with frequency of at least 0.01% in CFSE-low cells. Jensen-Shannon divergence, calculated on the top 100 TCRbeta sequences ranked by frequency, was used to quantify repertoire divergence. For any sample with multiple sequencing runs, sorting error was corrected in each run separately before the runs were pooled. TCRdb took this table from immuneACCESS and kept in-frame rearrangements with V and J called. Such tables lack part of the clones; where checked against another copy, unresolved V genes explain under half of the gap, and the rest is unexplained. V and J calls and clone size are copied from that table; D and trimming were computed from the DNA. The sample records about 69,000 clones, roughly nine tenths of which are singletons. More than 0.35% of the sample belongs to the ten largest clones.

The CDR3 spans 13 residues, from the cysteine through the phenylalanine. Just the 39-base CDR3 DNA is kept, in frame starting at base 1. Sequences SEHNR (CDR1) and FQNEAQ (CDR2) are obtained from the germline V gene (reference sequence). Deletion took 1 base off V and 4 bases off J, with a span of 7 bases between the germline ends. General findings and caveats noted by the study authors: PCR primers changed over time for some patients, so nucleotide-level comparison across those patients' samples was not possible. Biological reproducibility was not directly addressed, though technical replication error appeared minimal. The study was constrained by small patient numbers, and validation of the findings is required in larger populations and under other immunosuppression protocols. In tolerant patients, the expansion of donor-specific Tregs was greater than global Treg expansion, suggesting that the expansion was antigen-driven rather than nonspecific. Expanding Tregs with activated donor B cells appeared to identify the most biologically relevant and donor-specific TCRbeta repertoire.

The rearrangement joined TRBV7-9 to TRBJ1-2, with TRBD1 tentatively as D gene (5 bases match). This TCR was recovered from a human donor who received a combined kidney and bone marrow transplant. The starting material was CD4+ T cells from blood, obtained before the transplant. This receptor has the CDR3 CASSLGTSYGYTF. The nucleotide sequence is given as TGTGCCAGCAGCTTAGGGACAAGCTATGGCTACACCTTC. This CDR3, with the reference TRBV7-9 and TRBJ1-2 proteins standing in past its ends, gives the full variable domain DTGVSQNPRHKITKRGQNVTFRCDPISEHNRLYWYRQTLGQGPEFLTYFQNEAQLEKSRLLSDRFSAERPKGSFSTLEIQRTEQGDSAMYLCASSLGTSYGYTFGSGTRLTVV.